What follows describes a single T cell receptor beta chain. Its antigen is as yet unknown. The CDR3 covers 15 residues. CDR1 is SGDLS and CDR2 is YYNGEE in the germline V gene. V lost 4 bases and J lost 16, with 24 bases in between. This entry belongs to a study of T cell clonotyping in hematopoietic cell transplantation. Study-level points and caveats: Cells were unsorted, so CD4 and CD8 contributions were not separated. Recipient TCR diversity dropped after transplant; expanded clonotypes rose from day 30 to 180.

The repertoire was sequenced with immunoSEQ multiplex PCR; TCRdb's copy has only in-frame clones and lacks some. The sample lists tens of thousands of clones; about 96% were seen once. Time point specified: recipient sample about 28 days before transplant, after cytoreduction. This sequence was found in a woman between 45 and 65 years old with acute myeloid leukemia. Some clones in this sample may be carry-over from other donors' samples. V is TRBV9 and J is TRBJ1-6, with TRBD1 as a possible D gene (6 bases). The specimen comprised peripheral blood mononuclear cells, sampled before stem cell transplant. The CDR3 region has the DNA TGTGCCAGCAGCCCCCCCCGGACAGCCTCCCACCAGCTCCACTTT. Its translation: CASSPPRTASHQLHF.